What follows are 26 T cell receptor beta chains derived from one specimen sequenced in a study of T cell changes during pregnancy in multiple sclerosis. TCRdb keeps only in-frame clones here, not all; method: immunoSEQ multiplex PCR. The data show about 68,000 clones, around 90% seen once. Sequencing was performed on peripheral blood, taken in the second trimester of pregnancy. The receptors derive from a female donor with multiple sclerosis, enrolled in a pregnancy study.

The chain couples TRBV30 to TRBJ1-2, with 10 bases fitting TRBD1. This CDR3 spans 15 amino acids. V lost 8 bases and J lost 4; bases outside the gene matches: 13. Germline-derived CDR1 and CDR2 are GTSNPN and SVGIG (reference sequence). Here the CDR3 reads CAGQGTGELAYGYTF. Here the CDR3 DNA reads TGTGCCGGACAGGGGACAGGGGAATTGGCCTATGGCTACACCTTC.

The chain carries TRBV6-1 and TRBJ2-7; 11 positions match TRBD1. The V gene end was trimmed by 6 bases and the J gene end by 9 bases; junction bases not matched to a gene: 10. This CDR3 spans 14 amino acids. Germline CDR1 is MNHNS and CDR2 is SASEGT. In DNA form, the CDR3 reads TGTGCCAGCAGACCCGGGACAGGGGGGCAAGGGCAGTACTTC. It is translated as CASRPGTGGQGQYF.

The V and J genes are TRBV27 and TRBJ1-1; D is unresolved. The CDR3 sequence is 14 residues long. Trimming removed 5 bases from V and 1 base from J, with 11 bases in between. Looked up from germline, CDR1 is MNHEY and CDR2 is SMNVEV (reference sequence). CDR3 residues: CASSPWQENTEAFF. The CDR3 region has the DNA TGTGCCAGCAGTCCCTGGCAGGAGAACACTGAAGCTTTCTTT.

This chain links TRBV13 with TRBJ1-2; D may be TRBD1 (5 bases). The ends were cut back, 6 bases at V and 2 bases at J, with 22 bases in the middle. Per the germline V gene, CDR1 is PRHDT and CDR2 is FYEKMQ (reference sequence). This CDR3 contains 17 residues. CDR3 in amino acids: CASRPTLKAGGNYGYTF. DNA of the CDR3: TGTGCCAGCAGACCAACCTTGAAGGCGGGGGGAAACTATGGCTACACCTTC.

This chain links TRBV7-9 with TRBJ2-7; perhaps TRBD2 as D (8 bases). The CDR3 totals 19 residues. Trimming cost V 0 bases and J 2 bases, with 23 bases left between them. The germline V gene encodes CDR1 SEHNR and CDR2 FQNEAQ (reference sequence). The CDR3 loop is CASSLAPGGTAQGAYEQYF. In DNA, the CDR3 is TGTGCCAGCAGCTTAGCGCCGGGGGGGACAGCCCAGGGAGCCTACGAGCAGTACTTC.

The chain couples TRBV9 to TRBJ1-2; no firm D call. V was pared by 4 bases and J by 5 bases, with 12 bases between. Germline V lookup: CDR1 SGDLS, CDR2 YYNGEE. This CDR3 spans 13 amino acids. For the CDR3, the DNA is TGTGCCAGCAGCCCTTCGGAGCGATATGGCTACACCTTC. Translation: CASSPSERYGYTF. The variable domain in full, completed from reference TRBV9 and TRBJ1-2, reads DSGVTQTPKHLITATGQRVTLRCSPRSGDLSVYWYQQSLDQGLQFLIQYYNGEERAKGNILERFSAQQFPDLHSELNLSSLELGDSALYFCASSPSERYGYTFGSGTRLTVV.

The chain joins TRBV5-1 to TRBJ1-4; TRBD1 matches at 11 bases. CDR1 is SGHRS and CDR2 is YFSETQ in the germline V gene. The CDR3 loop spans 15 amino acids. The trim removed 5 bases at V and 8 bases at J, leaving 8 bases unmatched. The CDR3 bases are TGCGCCAGCAGTCCTGGACAGGGGGCCGGCGAAAAACTGTTTTTT. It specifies CASSPGQGAGEKLFF.

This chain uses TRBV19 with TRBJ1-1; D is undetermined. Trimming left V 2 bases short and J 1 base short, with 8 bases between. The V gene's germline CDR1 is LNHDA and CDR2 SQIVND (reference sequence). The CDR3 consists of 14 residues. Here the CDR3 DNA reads TGTGCCAGTAGTATACATCAGAAGAACACTGAAGCTTTCTTT. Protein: CASSIHQKNTEAFF.

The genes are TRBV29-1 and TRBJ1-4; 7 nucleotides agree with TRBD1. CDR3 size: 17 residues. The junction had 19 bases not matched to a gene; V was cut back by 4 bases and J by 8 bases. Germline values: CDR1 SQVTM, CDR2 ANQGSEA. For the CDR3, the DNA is TGCAGCGTTGGTGTTATTGCTCGGGGGACAGCGGAGGAAAAACTGTTTTTT. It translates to CSVGVIARGTAEEKLFF.

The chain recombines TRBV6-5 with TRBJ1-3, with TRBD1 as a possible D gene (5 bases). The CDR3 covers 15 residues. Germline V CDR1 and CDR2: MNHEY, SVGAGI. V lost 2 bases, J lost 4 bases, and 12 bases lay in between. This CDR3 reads CASSYDSARGNTIYF. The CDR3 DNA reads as TGTGCCAGCAGTTACGACAGCGCGAGAGGAAACACCATATATTTT.

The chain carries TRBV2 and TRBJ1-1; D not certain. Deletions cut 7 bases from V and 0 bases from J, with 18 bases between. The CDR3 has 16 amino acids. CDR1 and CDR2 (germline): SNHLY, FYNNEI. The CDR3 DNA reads TGTGCCAGCATCCCGCCGGGGAGAGGGCTGAACACTGAAGCTTTCTTT. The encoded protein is CASIPPGRGLNTEAFF.

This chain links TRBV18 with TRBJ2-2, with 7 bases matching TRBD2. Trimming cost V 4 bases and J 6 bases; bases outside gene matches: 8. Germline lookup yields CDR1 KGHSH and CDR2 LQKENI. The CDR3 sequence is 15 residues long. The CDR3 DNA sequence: TGTGCCAGCTCACTTCAGGGACTACCATCCGGGGAGCTGTTTTTT. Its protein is CASSLQGLPSGELFF.

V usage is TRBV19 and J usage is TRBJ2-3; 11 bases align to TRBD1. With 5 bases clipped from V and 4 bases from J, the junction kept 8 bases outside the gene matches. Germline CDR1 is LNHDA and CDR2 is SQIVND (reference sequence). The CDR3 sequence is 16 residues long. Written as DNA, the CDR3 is TGTGCCAGTAGTCCCCTCGGGACAGGGGGATCAGATACGCAGTATTTT. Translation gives CASSPLGTGGSDTQYF. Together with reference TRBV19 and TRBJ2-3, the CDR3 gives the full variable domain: DGGITQSPKYLFRKEGQNVTLSCEQNLNHDAMYWYRQDPGQGLRLIYYSQIVNDFQKGDIAEGYSVSREKKESFPLTVTSAQKNPTAFYLCASSPLGTGGSDTQYFGPGTRLTVL.

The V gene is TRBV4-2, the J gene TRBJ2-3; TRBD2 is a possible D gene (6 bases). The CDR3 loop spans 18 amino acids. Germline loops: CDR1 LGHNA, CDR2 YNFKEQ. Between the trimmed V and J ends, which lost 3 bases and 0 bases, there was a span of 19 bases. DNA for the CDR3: TGTGCCAGCAGCCAGGGCGGCGGGGATTATAGTAGCACAGATACGCAGTATTTT. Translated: CASSQGGGDYSSTDTQYF.

CDR3 protein: CASSQVRGYTEAFF. In nucleotides, the CDR3 is TGTGCCAGCAGCCAAGTTCGGGGATACACTGAAGCTTTCTTT. This sequence joins TRBV14 and TRBJ1-1; D is uncertain. Germline CDR1 reads SGHDN; CDR2 reads FVKESK. CDR3 length: 14 amino acids. Trimming stripped 1 base from V and 3 bases from J, with 9 bases between.

CDR3 DNA: TGTGCCAGCAGCCGAATTAGCGGCAACCAGTACTTC. Translation: CASSRISGNQYF. The chain uses TRBV7-2 and TRBJ2-7; D possibly corresponds to TRBD2 (6 bases). Germline CDR1 reads SGHTA; CDR2 reads FQGNSA. The CDR3 runs to 12 residues. The V end lost 5 bases, the J end lost 10 bases, and 15 bases lay between the germline ends.

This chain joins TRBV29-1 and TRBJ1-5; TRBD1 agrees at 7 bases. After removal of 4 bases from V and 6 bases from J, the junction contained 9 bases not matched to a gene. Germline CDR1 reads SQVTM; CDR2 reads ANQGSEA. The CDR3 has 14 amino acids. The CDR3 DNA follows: TGCAGCGTTGGGTCGGAGGGGGCCGGTCAGCCCCAGCATTTT. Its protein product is CSVGSEGAGQPQHF.

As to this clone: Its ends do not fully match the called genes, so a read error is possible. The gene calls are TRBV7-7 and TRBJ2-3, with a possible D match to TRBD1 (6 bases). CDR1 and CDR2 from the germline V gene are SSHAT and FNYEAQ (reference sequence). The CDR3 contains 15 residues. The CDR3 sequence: CASSFGTGNTDTQYF. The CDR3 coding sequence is TGTGCTAGCAGCTTCGGTACAGGGAACACAGATACGCAGTATTTT.

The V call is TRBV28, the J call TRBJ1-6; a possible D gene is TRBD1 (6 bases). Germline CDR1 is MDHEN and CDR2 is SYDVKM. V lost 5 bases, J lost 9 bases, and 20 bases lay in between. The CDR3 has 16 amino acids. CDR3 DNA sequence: TGTGCCAGCAGTCGAGCGGGGGCGCGAGAAATTTCACCCCTCCACTTT. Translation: CASSRAGAREISPLHF.

The DNA for the CDR3 is TGTGCTAGTGGTTTGATTCCGGGACAGGGGAAGTATGAGCAGTTCTTC. It is translated as CASGLIPGQGKYEQFF. This sequence joins TRBV12-5 and TRBJ2-1; 10 positions match TRBD1. Germline CDR1 reads LGHNT; CDR2 reads FRNRAP. V gave up 2 bases and J gave up 8 bases; unmatched junction bases: 9. The CDR3 consists of 16 residues.

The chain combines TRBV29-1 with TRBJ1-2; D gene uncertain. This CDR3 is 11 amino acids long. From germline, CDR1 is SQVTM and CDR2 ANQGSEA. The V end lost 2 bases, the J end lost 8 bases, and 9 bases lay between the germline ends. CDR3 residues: CSVETVSGYTF. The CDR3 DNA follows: TGCAGCGTTGAAACGGTTTCAGGCTACACCTTC.

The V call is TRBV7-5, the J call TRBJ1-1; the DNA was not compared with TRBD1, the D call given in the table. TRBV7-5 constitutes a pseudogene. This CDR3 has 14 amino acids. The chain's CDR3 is CVRRDMDRGRRAFF. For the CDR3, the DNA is TGTGTCAGAAGAGACATGGACAGGGGGCGTCGAGCTTTCTTT.

In DNA, the CDR3 is TGTGCCAGCAGTAGGACTTCTGGGGCCAACGTCCTGACTTTC. Its translation is CASSRTSGANVLTF. The chain links TRBV6-4 to TRBJ2-6; tentatively, D is TRBD2 (5 bases). CDR3 length: 14 residues. Per the germline V gene, CDR1 is MRHNA and CDR2 is SNTAGT. Trimming shortened V by 5 bases and J by 1 base, and 6 bases separated the two germline ends.

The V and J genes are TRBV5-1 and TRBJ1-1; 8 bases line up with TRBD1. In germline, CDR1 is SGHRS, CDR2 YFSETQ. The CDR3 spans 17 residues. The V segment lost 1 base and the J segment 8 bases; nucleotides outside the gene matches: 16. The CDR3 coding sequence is TGCGCCAGCAGCTTGTCGGCAGGGGGCTTGGGTGGGCCCGAAGCTTTCTTT. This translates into CASSLSAGGLGGPEAFF.

CDR3 residues: CASSYTGDHGYTF. In nucleotides, the CDR3 is TGTGCCAGCAGCTATACAGGGGATCATGGCTACACCTTC. The chain links TRBV7-9 to TRBJ1-2; 7 bases agree with TRBD1. The germline gives CDR1 SEHNR, CDR2 FQNEAQ (reference sequence). After removal of 4 bases from V and 6 bases from J, the junction contained 5 bases not matched to a gene. The CDR3 totals 13 residues.

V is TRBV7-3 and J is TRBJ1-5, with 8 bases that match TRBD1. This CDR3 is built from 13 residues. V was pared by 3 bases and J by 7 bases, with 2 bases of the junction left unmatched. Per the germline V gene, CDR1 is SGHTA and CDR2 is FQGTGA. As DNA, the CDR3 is TGTGCCAGCAGCTTGACAGGGGCACAGCCCCAGCATTTT. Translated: CASSLTGAQPQHF.